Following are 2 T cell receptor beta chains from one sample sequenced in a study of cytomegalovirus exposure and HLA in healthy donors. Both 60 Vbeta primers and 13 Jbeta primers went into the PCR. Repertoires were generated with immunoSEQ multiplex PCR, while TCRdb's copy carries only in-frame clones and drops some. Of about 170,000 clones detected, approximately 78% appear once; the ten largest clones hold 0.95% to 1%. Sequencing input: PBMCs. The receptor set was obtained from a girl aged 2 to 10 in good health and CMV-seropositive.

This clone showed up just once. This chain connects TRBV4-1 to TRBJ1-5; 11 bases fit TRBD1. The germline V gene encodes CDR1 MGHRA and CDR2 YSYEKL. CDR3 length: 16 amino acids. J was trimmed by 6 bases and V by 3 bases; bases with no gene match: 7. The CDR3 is CASSQRTGGASQPQHF. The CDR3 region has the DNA TGCGCCAGCAGCCAGAGGACAGGGGGCGCGTCTCAGCCCCAGCATTTT.

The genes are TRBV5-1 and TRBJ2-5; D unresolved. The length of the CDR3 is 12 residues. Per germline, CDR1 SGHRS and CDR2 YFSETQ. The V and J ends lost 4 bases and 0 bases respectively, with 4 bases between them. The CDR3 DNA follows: TGCGCCAGCAGCCCGGACCAAGAGACCCAGTACTTC. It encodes CASSPDQETQYF.